This entry lists 22 T cell receptor beta chains sequenced from one sample in a study of response to subunit inactivated influenza vaccine. TCRdb re-called the RT-PCR reads with MiXCR, one entry per CDR3 protein. The table shows about 540,000 distinct CDR3 sequences, with around a quarter occurring only once. These data were also filed under a second study, of T cells expressing NK-cell markers. That work adds: Researchers built TCR beta cDNA using 5'RACE template switching with UMIs.

The sequenced sample was CD4+ T cells sorted from PBMCs, obtained about 12 days after vaccination. The source of these receptors is a man between 45 and 60 years old who received an inactivated influenza vaccine.

This chain connects TRBV20-1 to TRBJ2-3, with D possibly matching TRBD2 (5 bases). This CDR3 comprises 15 residues. Trimming took 2 bases from V and 0 from J, leaving 12 bases between them. Germline lookup yields CDR1 DFQATT and CDR2 SNEGSKA (reference sequence). DNA for the CDR3: TGCAGTGCTAGATTCGTCCGGGGAAGCACAGATACGCAGTATTTT. Its protein is CSARFVRGSTDTQYF.

The chain has TRBV15 and TRBJ1-3, with D unclear. Trimming took off 1 base at V and 4 bases at J, with 2 bases between the two ends. Germline loops: CDR1 LNHNV, CDR2 YYDKDF (reference sequence). CDR3 length: 12 amino acids. Written as DNA, the CDR3 is TGTGCCACCAGCAGAGCCGGAAACACCATATATTTT. Translated: CATSRAGNTIYF.

This clonotype showed up many times. This chain links TRBV5-1 with TRBJ2-1; TRBD1 agrees at 12 bases. V lost 2 bases, J lost 7 bases, and 4 bases stayed unmatched. The V gene's germline CDR1 is SGHRS and CDR2 YFSETQ. CDR3 length: 15 amino acids. CDR3 protein: CASSLRDRGRNEQFF. The DNA of the CDR3 is TGCGCCAGCAGCTTACGGGACAGGGGGCGGAATGAGCAGTTCTTC.

The gene calls are TRBV18 and TRBJ1-5; 11 bases align to TRBD1. There are 16 residues in the CDR3. V was clipped by 2 bases and J by 6 bases; unmatched bases: 6. Looked up from germline, CDR1 is KGHSH and CDR2 is LQKENI. Here the CDR3 DNA reads TGTGCCAGCTCACCAAGGGGACAGGGGGGTTCTCAGCCCCAGCATTTT. This translates into CASSPRGQGGSQPQHF.

This clonotype has more than one count but fewer than ten. The rearrangement links TRBV29-1 to TRBJ2-1; the match to TRBD1 covers 9 bases. CDR1 is SQVTM, CDR2 ANQGSEA, per germline. The CDR3 consists of 12 residues. Germline trimming cut 6 bases from V and 7 bases from J; bases unmatched to any gene: 4. The CDR3 loop reads CSVDRGGNEQFF. As DNA, the CDR3 is TGCAGCGTGGACAGGGGTGGAAATGAGCAGTTCTTC.

This clonotype was recorded once. A read error may account for a junction end that differs from germline. The chain links TRBV3-1 to TRBJ1-2; 7 nucleotides match TRBD1. Germline V gene data show CDR1 as LGHDT and CDR2 as YNNKEL (reference sequence). The CDR3 is 15 residues long. The CDR3 spells CASSQDPRGAYGYSF. The CDR3 nucleotides read TGTGCCAGCAGCCAAGATCCCAGGGGGGCATATGGCTACTCCTTC.

The chain is built from TRBV20-1 and TRBJ1-4; the D is unclear. The CDR3 spans 14 residues. V lost 6 bases and J lost 0, with 11 bases in between. The germline V gene has CDR1 DFQATT and CDR2 SNEGSKA (reference sequence). CDR3 sequence (DNA): TGCAGTGCAGAGGGCGCCACAACTAATGAAAAACTGTTTTTT. Protein sequence: CSAEGATTNEKLFF.

The chain uses TRBV12-3 or TRBV12-4 and TRBJ2-1, with a possible D match to TRBD1 (6 bases). This CDR3 region has 11 residues. V lost 7 bases to trimming and J lost 8 bases, with 9 bases between them. Here the CDR3 reads CASKKGDEQFF. The CDR3 DNA sequence: TGTGCCAGCAAAAAGGGGGATGAGCAGTTCTTC.

The J gene is TRBJ2-1, the V gene TRBV15; no definite D call. The V end lost 1 base, the J end lost 9 bases, and 7 bases lay between the germline ends. CDR1 LNHNV and CDR2 YYDKDF come from the germline V gene (reference sequence). This CDR3 is 12 amino acids long. CDR3 loop: CATSRVGGEQFF. The CDR3 region has the DNA TGTGCCACCAGCAGAGTTGGCGGTGAGCAGTTCTTC.

Only a few counts were recorded for this clonotype. This rearrangement joins TRBV11-2 to TRBJ2-5, with TRBD1 matching 7 bases. The V gene's germline CDR1 is SGHAT and CDR2 FQNNGV. The trim removed 5 bases at V and 5 bases at J, leaving 5 bases unmatched. The CDR3 sequence is 13 residues long. The CDR3 DNA is TGTGCCAGCAGCGAGGGGGCGAGGGAGACCCAGTACTTC. It encodes CASSEGARETQYF.

This clonotype was detected only a few times. The chain links TRBV12-3 or TRBV12-4 to TRBJ2-7; 10 bases match TRBD2. The CDR3 sequence is 14 residues long. J lost 4 bases, V lost 5 bases, and 5 bases had no gene match. The CDR3 is CASSSGRARYEQYF. The DNA of the CDR3 is TGTGCCAGCAGTAGCGGGAGGGCGAGGTACGAGCAGTACTTC.

This clonotype appeared many times. The J gene is TRBJ2-1, the V gene TRBV5-1; D is possibly TRBD1 (6 bases). Germline CDR1 is SGHRS and CDR2 is YFSETQ. CDR3 length: 14 residues. Trimming removed 4 bases from V and 4 bases from J, with 12 bases in between. The CDR3 loop reads CASSALDSYNEQFF. The DNA of the CDR3 is TGCGCCAGCAGCGCCCTGGACAGTTACAATGAGCAGTTCTTC.

The chain uses TRBV7-2 and TRBJ2-1; tentative D call: TRBD1 (5 bases). The CDR3 covers 14 residues. V gave up 5 bases and J gave up 4 bases, with 12 bases separating them. Per the germline V gene, CDR1 is SGHTA and CDR2 is FQGNSA. DNA for the CDR3: TGTGCCAGCAGCCCTCTAGGGGATTACAATGAGCAGTTCTTC. Protein sequence: CASSPLGDYNEQFF. The full variable domain, with the rest looked up from reference TRBV7-2 and TRBJ2-1, is GAGVSQSPSNKVTEKGKDVELRCDPISGHTALYWYRQSLGQGLEFLIYFQGNSAPDKSGLPSDRFSAERTGGSVSTLTIQRTQQEDSAVYLCASSPLGDYNEQFFGPGTRLTVL.

The V call is TRBV20-1, the J call TRBJ2-3, with 7 positions matching TRBD2. CDR1 and CDR2 from the germline V gene are DFQATT and SNEGSKA (reference sequence). The CDR3 is 15 residues long. With V trimmed by 2 bases and J by 6 bases, 11 bases remained unmatched. The CDR3, as DNA: TGCAGTGCTAGAAGGCCAGCGGGAAATGGGGATACGCAGTATTTT. Residues: CSARRPAGNGDTQYF.

This clonotype was seen more than once but under ten times. The DNA for the CDR3 is TGTGCCAGCAGCTTGGACGAAAGGAGGACAACAGATACGCAGTATTTT. Translated, it gives CASSLDERRTTDTQYF. The rearrangement links TRBV5-6 to TRBJ2-3; tentatively, D is TRBD1 or TRBD2 (5 bases each). With 0 bases removed from V and 3 bases from J, the gap between germline ends came to 14 bases. The CDR3 has 16 amino acids. Germline loops: CDR1 SGHDT, CDR2 YYEEEE.

The chain couples TRBV5-1 to TRBJ2-2, with D perhaps TRBD1 or TRBD2 (5 bases each). CDR1 and CDR2 (germline): SGHRS, YFSETQ. CDR3 length: 15 amino acids. The V end was cut by 4 bases, the J end by 2 bases, with 12 bases between. This chain's CDR3 is CASSPGPGNTGELFF. As DNA, the CDR3 is TGCGCCAGCAGCCCGGGACCGGGAAACACCGGGGAGCTGTTTTTT.

This rearrangement joins TRBV24-1 to TRBJ2-1; 7 bases match TRBD2. After removal of 3 bases from V and 7 bases from J, the junction contained 11 bases not matched to a gene. Germline CDR1 reads KGHDR; CDR2 reads SFDVKD. The CDR3 covers 16 residues. The CDR3 DNA reads as TGTGCCACCAGTGATCCGCGAGGTAGCGGGCTAAATGAGCAGTTCTTC. It translates to CATSDPRGSGLNEQFF.

The chain links TRBV30 to TRBJ2-7; 7 nucleotides agree with TRBD1. The CDR3 spans 12 residues. Germline CDR1 and CDR2: GTSNPN and SVGIG (reference sequence). The CDR3 bases are TGTGCCTGGAGAAATGGGACAGCAACAGGTCTTGTC. It specifies CAWRNGTATGLV.

J is TRBJ2-2 and V is TRBV28; TRBD1 matches 9 bases. The germline V gene has CDR1 MDHEN and CDR2 SYDVKM. After removal of 3 bases from V and 1 base from J, the junction contained 3 bases not matched to a gene. The CDR3 spans 16 residues. The CDR3 bases are TGTGCCAGCAGTTTTCGGGGACAGGGGAACACCGGGGAGCTGTTTTTT. As protein: CASSFRGQGNTGELFF. Supplemented by reference TRBV28 and TRBJ2-2, the full variable domain reads DVKVTQSSRYLVKRTGEKVFLECVQDMDHENMFWYRQDPGLGLRLIYFSYDVKMKEKGDIPEGYSVSREKKERFSLILESASTNQTSMYLCASSFRGQGNTGELFFGEGSRLTVL.

V gene TRBV5-1 combines with J gene TRBJ2-6; TRBD2 agrees at 10 bases. V was pared by 0 bases and J by 2 bases, with 11 bases of the junction left unmatched. The CDR3 spans 20 residues. Germline V gene lookup returns CDR1 SGHRS and CDR2 YFSETQ. CDR3 region: CASSLGPRASGRTGANVLTF. As DNA, the CDR3 is TGCGCCAGCAGCTTGGGGCCGCGGGCTAGCGGGAGAACTGGGGCCAACGTCCTGACTTTC.

This clonotype was found a few times. This sequence joins TRBV7-8 and TRBJ1-1; D is uncertain. From germline, CDR1 is SGHVS and CDR2 FQNEAQ. V was pared by 5 bases and J by 2 bases, with 9 bases between. CDR3 size: 13 residues. The CDR3 loop reads CASSKGRNTEAFF. CDR3 DNA: TGTGCCAGCAGCAAAGGTCGTAACACTGAAGCTTTCTTT.

The rearrangement uses TRBV19 and TRBJ1-4; D uncertain. The CDR3 contains 14 residues. V lost 10 bases and J lost 6, with 18 bases in between. The germline V gene encodes CDR1 LNHDA and CDR2 SQIVND (reference sequence). CDR3 nucleotide sequence: TGTGCCACGAAAACCTCCGGGTTATATGAAAAACTGTTTTTT. Translating it yields CATKTSGLYEKLFF.